The entry below gives a single TCR beta chain sequence along with its context. Its target is not known. Only patients with spare fresh-frozen tumor and over two years of follow-up were included. All glioblastoma patients lacked an isocitrate dehydrogenase mutation. This specimen belongs to a study of glioma-infiltrating T cells after dendritic cell vaccination. Study-wide findings and caveats: Higher pretreatment TIL content predicted longer progression-free time and survival.

The immunoSEQ assay amplified TCRB CDR3 from up to roughly 2 ug DNA. Sequencing was performed with immunoSEQ multiplex PCR; in TCRdb, only in-frame clones are kept and a portion is missing. The sample records 80,000 to 100,000 clones, 79% being singletons. The germline V and J ends were trimmed by 0 bases and 7 bases, with 13 bases remaining between them. In germline, CDR1 is SGDLS, CDR2 YYNGEE. This CDR3 is 14 amino acids long. The chain combines TRBV9 with TRBJ2-5, with D unresolved. The input for sequencing was blood, taken before dendritic cell vaccination. This TCR derives from a human donor with glioblastoma. The CDR3 sequence is CASSVVPEPGTQYF. CDR3 DNA sequence: TGTGCCAGCAGCGTAGTTCCCGAACCGGGGACCCAGTACTTC.